The 21 T cell receptor beta chains below were found in one sample sequenced in a study of blood T cell repertoires in COVID-19. Sequencing used immunoSEQ multiplex PCR; TCRdb keeps in-frame clones, though not all of them. The sample consists of about 87,000 clones, around 87% of them appearing once. Sequenced material: peripheral blood. These TCRs come from a man aged 35 to 55 with acute or convalescent COVID-19.

The rearrangement links TRBV11-3 to TRBJ2-1, with 13 positions matching TRBD2. Germline V gene data show CDR1 as SGHNT and CDR2 as YENEEA. J lost 4 bases, V lost 5 bases, and 2 bases had no gene match. The CDR3 sequence is 15 residues long. DNA for the CDR3: TGTGCCAGCAGCCAGACTAGCGGGGGGTACAATGAGCAGTTCTTC. Its protein is CASSQTSGGYNEQFF.

This chain links TRBV2 with TRBJ2-5, with 10 bases fitting TRBD1. The CDR3 sequence is 17 residues long. Germline loops: CDR1 SNHLY, CDR2 FYNNEI. V was pared by 6 bases and J by 4 bases, with 14 bases of the junction left unmatched. CDR3 in amino acids: CASSLAGQGLSGETQYF. The CDR3 DNA sequence: TGTGCCAGCAGCTTAGCGGGACAGGGGTTATCGGGAGAGACCCAGTACTTC. The full variable domain, completed using reference TRBV2 and TRBJ2-5, is EPEVTQTPSHQVTQMGQEVILRCVPISNHLYFYWYRQILGQKVEFLVSFYNNEISEKSEIFDDQFSVERPDGSNFTLKIRSTKLEDSAMYFCASSLAGQGLSGETQYFGPGTRLLVL.

The V and J genes are TRBV9 and TRBJ1-6; possible D gene TRBD1, 6 bases. The CDR3 runs to 16 residues. The germline V gene has CDR1 SGDLS and CDR2 YYNGEE. With 3 bases removed from V and 7 bases from J, the gap between germline ends came to 17 bases. The CDR3 protein is CASSAGNRALNSPLHF. CDR3 nucleotide sequence: TGTGCCAGCAGCGCCGGGAACAGGGCTCTAAATTCACCCCTCCACTTT.

The chain employs TRBV7-8 and TRBJ2-5, with D unresolved. The CDR3 sequence is 16 residues long. Looked up from germline, CDR1 is SGHVS and CDR2 is FQNEAQ. V gave up 1 base and J gave up 3 bases, with 15 bases separating them. The DNA for the CDR3 is TGTGCCAGCAGCTTAGAGCCCCGACACTTAAAAGAGACCCAGTACTTC. Its translation is CASSLEPRHLKETQYF.

The V and J genes are TRBV11-2 and TRBJ2-1, with D perhaps matching TRBD1 (5 bases). Germline V CDR1 and CDR2: SGHAT, FQNNGV. V was pared by 0 bases and J by 8 bases, with 14 bases between. The CDR3 has 15 residues. The CDR3 sequence is CASSLETRAWDEQFF. CDR3 in DNA: TGTGCCAGCAGCTTAGAAACCAGGGCTTGGGATGAGCAGTTCTTC.

The CDR3 nucleotides are TGTGCCAGTAGTATGGGCAGGGCTTTTAACTATGGCTACACCTTC. It yields the protein CASSMGRAFNYGYTF. The chain joins TRBV19 to TRBJ1-2; possibly TRBD1 for D (5 bases). The CDR3 consists of 15 residues. Trimming shortened V by 3 bases and J by 1 base, and 12 bases separated the two germline ends. CDR1 is LNHDA and CDR2 is SQIVND in the germline V gene (reference sequence).

The gene calls are TRBV29-1 and TRBJ1-3; 10 nucleotides line up with TRBD1. The CDR3 extends over 18 amino acids. Germline trimming cut 6 bases from V and 3 bases from J; bases unmatched to any gene: 17. From germline, CDR1 is SQVTM and CDR2 ANQGSEA. The CDR3 DNA follows: TGCAGCGTGACGATACCAAAGACAGGGGGCAATTTTGGAAACACCATATATTTT. Translation: CSVTIPKTGGNFGNTIYF.

The chain combines TRBV5-6 with TRBJ1-1; TRBD1 aligns across 7 bases. Germline V gene lookup returns CDR1 SGHDT and CDR2 YYEEEE. This CDR3 comprises 14 residues. Trimming cost V 4 bases and J 4 bases; bases outside gene matches: 7. Here the CDR3 DNA reads TGTGCCAGCAGCAAAATTCAGGGGGGCACTGAAGCTTTCTTT. This gives the protein CASSKIQGGTEAFF.

This rearrangement joins TRBV6-5 to TRBJ2-1; 9 bases fit TRBD1. The CDR3 spans 15 residues. With 7 bases clipped from V and 2 bases from J, the junction kept 6 bases outside the gene matches. The germline V gene encodes CDR1 MNHEY and CDR2 SVGAGI. The CDR3 nucleotides are TGTGCCAGCATCACCGGGACAGGGACCTACAATGAGCAGTTCTTC. This codes for CASITGTGTYNEQFF.

V is TRBV10-3 and J is TRBJ2-3; D might be TRBD1 (6 bases). The V end lost 10 bases, the J end lost 4 bases, and 15 bases lay between the germline ends. Germline assignment: CDR1 ENHRY and CDR2 SYGVKD. This CDR3 is 13 amino acids long. The CDR3 sequence is CATKDSRADTQYF. The CDR3 coding sequence is TGTGCCACTAAGGACAGTAGGGCAGATACGCAGTATTTT.

The chain joins TRBV6-1 to TRBJ1-1, with a possible D match to TRBD1 (5 bases). V gave up 1 base and J gave up 5 bases, with 17 bases separating them. This CDR3 is 16 amino acids long. Per the germline V gene, CDR1 is MNHNS and CDR2 is SASEGT. The CDR3 DNA sequence: TGTGCCAGCAGTGAAGATCCGAAGAGGCGGACAACTGAAGCTTTCTTT. Protein product: CASSEDPKRRTTEAFF.

The V call is TRBV3-1 (or the pseudogene TRBV3-2), the J call TRBJ1-2; a weak D match, TRBD1 (5 bases). The CDR3 has 14 residues. Trimming left V 3 bases short and J 2 bases short, with 10 bases between. Germline CDR1 LGHDT, CDR2 YNNKEL (reference sequence). The CDR3 spells CASSQTVNNYGYTF. The CDR3 DNA reads as TGTGCCAGCAGCCAGACAGTGAACAACTATGGCTACACCTTC.

The V gene is TRBV19, the J gene TRBJ2-5, with TRBD1 matching over 7 bases. This CDR3 has 14 residues. Germline lookup yields CDR1 LNHDA and CDR2 SQIVND (reference sequence). J gave up 2 bases and V 5 bases, and 5 bases lay outside the gene matches. The CDR3 sequence: CASSPRGQQETQYF. CDR3 bases: TGTGCCAGTAGTCCCCGGGGACAGCAAGAGACCCAGTACTTC.

This clone was picked up a small number of times. The genes are TRBV5-4 and TRBJ1-2, with D possibly TRBD1 on 6 matching bases. V shed 4 bases and J shed 5 bases, with 12 bases lying between them. This CDR3 is built from 13 residues. From germline, CDR1 is SGHNT and CDR2 YYREEE (reference sequence). CDR3 sequence reads: CASSPGGAYGYTF. CDR3 sequence (DNA): TGTGCCAGCAGCCCCGGGGGGGCTTATGGCTACACCTTC.

The chain has TRBV18 and TRBJ1-1; 10 bases align to TRBD1. The CDR3 sequence is 13 residues long. V dropped 6 bases and J dropped 7; count of bases not matched to a gene: 5. CDR1 and CDR2 (germline): KGHSH, LQKENI. This CDR3 is CASSDRDRGEAFF. As DNA, the CDR3 is TGTGCCAGCTCTGACCGGGACAGGGGTGAAGCTTTCTTT.

The genes are TRBV5-1 and TRBJ2-2, with 7 nucleotides matching TRBD1. The germline V gene encodes CDR1 SGHRS and CDR2 YFSETQ. V was pared by 4 bases and J by 8 bases, with 8 bases of the junction left unmatched. This CDR3 has 14 amino acids. Here the CDR3 reads CASSPRTGEGELFF. The CDR3 nucleotides read TGCGCCAGCAGCCCAAGGACAGGCGAAGGGGAGCTGTTTTTT.

A word on this clone: Other DNA sequences from this sample encode an identical CDR3 as well. The chain recombines TRBV5-5 with TRBJ2-7; D unresolved. This CDR3 is built from 13 residues. V was pared by 0 bases and J by 0 bases, with 4 bases between. The germline V gene has CDR1 SGHKS and CDR2 YYEKEE (reference sequence). The CDR3 protein is CASSLGSSYEQYF. The CDR3 DNA sequence: TGTGCCAGCAGCTTGGGCAGCTCCTACGAGCAGTACTTC.

The rearrangement uses TRBV4-1 and TRBJ2-1; no firm D call. Germline V CDR1 and CDR2: MGHRA, YSYEKL. The V end was cut by 1 base, the J end by 5 bases, with 9 bases between. The CDR3 totals 14 residues. CDR3 DNA: TGCGCCAGCAGCCAAGGGTTTGGGCACAATGAGCAGTTCTTC. Its translation is CASSQGFGHNEQFF.

The chain couples TRBV27 to TRBJ1-6, with D perhaps TRBD1 (6 bases). V was cut by 5 bases and J by 5 bases, with 10 bases left in between. The CDR3 consists of 14 residues. Germline V gene lookup returns CDR1 MNHEY and CDR2 SMNVEV (reference sequence). The CDR3 loop reads CASSTQGNNSPLHF. DNA for the CDR3: TGTGCCAGCAGTACACAGGGAAATAATTCACCCCTCCACTTT.

The rearrangement links TRBV5-1 to TRBJ2-1; D uncertain. V dropped 2 bases and J dropped 0 bases, with 12 bases sitting between them. Per germline, CDR1 SGHRS and CDR2 YFSETQ. The CDR3 has 16 amino acids. The CDR3 DNA sequence: TGCGCCAGCAGCTTATCGGGTCCAGTCTCCTACAATGAGCAGTTCTTC. Translation gives CASSLSGPVSYNEQFF.

The chain employs TRBV4-1 and TRBJ1-5; D ambiguous. The CDR3 totals 13 residues. V was clipped by 4 bases and J by 4 bases, with 8 bases between them. Germline V gene data show CDR1 as MGHRA and CDR2 as YSYEKL. The DNA for the CDR3 is TGCGCCAGCAGCCCTACTTTAAATCAGCCCCAGCATTTT. It translates to CASSPTLNQPQHF.